Below are 6 T cell receptor beta chains sequenced from a single sample in a study of identical twins. TCRdb reprocessed the 5' RACE reads via MiXCR and lists one record per CDR3 protein. In the table there are about 260,000 distinct CDR3 sequences, around 7% of which are singletons. These data were also reused for a study on yellow fever vaccine responses in identical twins.

Sequencing was performed on memory (CD45RO+) T cells sorted from blood. All receptors derive from a woman in her late teens or twenties in good health.

V and J are TRBV20-1 and TRBJ2-1; D is undetermined. This CDR3 comprises 16 residues. Between the trimmed V and J ends, which lost 0 bases and 9 bases, there was a span of 21 bases. Germline-derived CDR1 and CDR2 are DFQATT and SNEGSKA (reference sequence). This CDR3 is CSARDFPRLESSEQFF. CDR3 DNA: TGCAGTGCTAGAGATTTCCCTAGATTGGAGTCGTCTGAGCAGTTCTTC.

This clonotype occurred many times. The chain couples TRBV9 to TRBJ2-1; 7 bases agree with TRBD2. The length of the CDR3 is 15 residues. V shed 3 bases and J 0 bases; nucleotides not matched to a gene: 3. CDR1 and CDR2 from the germline V gene are SGDLS and YYNGEE. The CDR3 DNA is TGTGCCAGCAGCGAACGCGGGAGCTCCTACAATGAGCAGTTCTTC. Translated: CASSERGSSYNEQFF.

CDR3 residues: CASSLGRLLLRETQYF. CDR3 in DNA: TGTGCCAGCAGTTTAGGCAGACTCCTTCTTAGGGAGACCCAGTACTTC. This chain joins TRBV6-5 and TRBJ2-5; D is unresolved. The germline V gene encodes CDR1 MNHEY and CDR2 SVGAGI. V was pared by 4 bases and J by 5 bases, with 20 bases between. CDR3 size: 16 residues.

This clonotype turned up a few times. The genes are TRBV6-5 and TRBJ2-3; D gene uncertain. Germline V gives CDR1 MNHEY, CDR2 SVGAGI. V was cut by 2 bases and J by 5 bases, with 14 bases left in between. CDR3 length: 15 residues. The CDR3 bases are TGTGCCAGCAGTTACACCTCAAACTCTGGAGATACGCAGTATTTT. Translation gives CASSYTSNSGDTQYF.

The V call is TRBV12-3 or TRBV12-4, the J call TRBJ1-1; no definite D call. V lost 7 bases and J 1 base, leaving 10 bases between the germline ends. The CDR3 runs to 13 residues. The CDR3: CASIQTPNTEAFF. For the CDR3, the DNA is TGTGCCAGCATCCAGACTCCGAACACTGAAGCTTTCTTT.

This clonotype occurred many times. This chain links TRBV11-1 with TRBJ2-1; 10 positions agree with TRBD2. Germline V CDR1 and CDR2: SGHAT, FQDESV (reference sequence). CDR3 length: 13 amino acids. Trimming at V came to 8 bases and at J to 8 bases, leaving 6 bases not matched to a gene. CDR3 DNA: TGTGCCAGCGGAGCGGGAGGGCCTGATGAGCAGTTCTTC. This encodes CASGAGGPDEQFF. Variable domain in full (rest from reference TRBV11-1 and TRBJ2-1): EAEVAQSPRYKITEKSQAVAFWCDPISGHATLYWYRQILGQGPELLVQFQDESVVDDSQLPKDRFSAERLKGVDSTLKIQPAELGDSAMYLCASGAGGPDEQFFGPGTRLTVL.